This TCR beta chain was found in a study of cytomegalovirus exposure and HLA in healthy donors. Overall study: The roughly 130 validation repertoires used the same platform as the 550 to 800 first-cohort repertoires (as reported by a later analysis).

The repertoire was sequenced with immunoSEQ multiplex PCR; TCRdb's copy has only in-frame clones and lacks some. This table has under 350,000 clones, 80% to 90% appearing once. Whole-study results and caveats: Accounts indicate the classifier identified cytomegalovirus status with strong specificity and sensitivity. CMV antigen specificity was confirmed in vitro for a few CMV-associated chains.

With regard to this clone: Its specificity is not known.

Trimming left V 4 bases short and J 4 bases short, with 11 bases between. Germline V CDR1 and CDR2: MGHRA, YSYEKL. This CDR3 region has 14 residues. The sequence was obtained from a woman under 30 in good health and CMV-seronegative. The V gene is TRBV4-1, the J gene TRBJ1-3, with D hard to call. The sequenced sample was PBMCs. CDR3 coding DNA: TGCGCCAGCAGCCCCGGAGGGTCCGGAAACACCATATATTTT. Translating gives CASSPGGSGNTIYF.